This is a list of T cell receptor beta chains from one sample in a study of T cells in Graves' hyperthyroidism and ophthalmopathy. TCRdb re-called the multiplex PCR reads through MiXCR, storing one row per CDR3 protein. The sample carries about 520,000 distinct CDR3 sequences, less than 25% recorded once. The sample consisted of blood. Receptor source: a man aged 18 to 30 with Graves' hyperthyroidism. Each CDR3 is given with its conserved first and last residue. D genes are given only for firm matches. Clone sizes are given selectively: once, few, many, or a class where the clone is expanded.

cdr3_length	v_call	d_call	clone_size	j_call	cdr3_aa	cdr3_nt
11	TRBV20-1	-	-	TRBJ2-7	CSAYDINEQYF	TGCAGTGCTTACGACATCAATGAGCAGTACTTC
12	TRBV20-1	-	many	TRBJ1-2	CSVLPPNYGYTF	TGCAGTGTCCTGCCTCCTAACTATGGCTACACCTTC
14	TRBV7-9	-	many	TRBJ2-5	CASSTGRIQETQYF	TGTGCCAGCAGCACTGGACGGATACAAGAGACCCAGTACTTC
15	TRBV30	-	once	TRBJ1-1	CAWSVLPELNTEAFF	TGTGCCTGGAGTGTACTCCCAGAACTGAACACTGAAGCTTTCTTT
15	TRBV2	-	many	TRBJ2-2	CASSEVLGGTGELFF	TGTGCCAGCAGTGAAGTACTAGGAGGAACCGGGGAGCTGTTTTTT
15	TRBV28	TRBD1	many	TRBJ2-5	CASSLFSDRGKTQYF	TGTGCCAGCAGCCTTTTCTCCGACAGGGGGAAGACCCAGTACTTC
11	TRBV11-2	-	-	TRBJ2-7	CASRQHHEQYF	TGTGCCAGCAGGCAACACCACGAGCAGTACTTC
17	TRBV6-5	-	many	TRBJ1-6	CASSYSRWADRESPLHF	TGTGCCAGCAGTTACTCTAGGTGGGCAGATAGAGAATCACCCCTCCACTTT
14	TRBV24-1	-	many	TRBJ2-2	CATSDLHKTGELFF	TGTGCCACCAGTGATTTGCACAAAACCGGGGAGCTGTTTTTT
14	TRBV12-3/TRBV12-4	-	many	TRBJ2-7	CASSDGPILYEQYF	TGTGCCAGCAGCGACGGACCGATACTCTACGAGCAGTACTTC
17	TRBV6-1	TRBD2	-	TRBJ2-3	CASSEGLGVAGTDTQYF	TGTGCCAGCAGTGAGGGTCTGGGGGTAGCGGGAACAGATACGCAGTATTTT
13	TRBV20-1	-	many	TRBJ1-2	CSASPQVNYGYTF	TGCAGTGCTTCCCCTCAAGTTAACTATGGCTACACCTTC
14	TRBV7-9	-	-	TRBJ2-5	CASSFQGKSETQYF	TGTGCCAGCAGTTTCCAGGGCAAGTCGGAGACCCAGTACTTC
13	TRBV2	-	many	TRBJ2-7	CASSGGGEREQYF	TGTGCCAGCAGTGGTGGAGGGGAGAGGGAGCAGTACTTC
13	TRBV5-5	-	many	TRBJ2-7	CASSFATPYEQYF	TGTGCCAGCAGCTTTGCTACTCCGTACGAGCAGTACTTC
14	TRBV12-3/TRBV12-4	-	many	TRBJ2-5	CASSPREWQETQYF	TGTGCCAGCAGTCCCCGGGAATGGCAAGAGACCCAGTACTTC
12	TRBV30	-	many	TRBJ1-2	CATTNRGHGYTF	TGTGCCACTACTAATAGGGGACATGGCTACACCTTC
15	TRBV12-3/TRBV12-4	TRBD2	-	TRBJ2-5	CASERRGALGETQYF	TGTGCCAGCGAGAGGCGGGGGGCTCTGGGAGAGACCCAGTACTTC
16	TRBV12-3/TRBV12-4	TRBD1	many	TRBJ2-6	CASSSDRGPGANVLTF	TGTGCCAGCAGTTCCGACAGGGGCCCTGGGGCCAACGTCCTGACTTTC
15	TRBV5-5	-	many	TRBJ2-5	CASSLSGVATGTQYF	TGTGCCAGCAGCTTGAGCGGTGTGGCGACAGGGACCCAGTACTTC
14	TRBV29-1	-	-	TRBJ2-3	CSVEQDLRTDTQYF	TGCAGCGTTGAGCAGGACTTGCGCACAGATACGCAGTATTTT
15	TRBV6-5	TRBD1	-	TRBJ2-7	CASSYRGTALYEQYF	TGTGCCAGCAGTTACCGAGGGACAGCTCTCTACGAGCAGTACTTC
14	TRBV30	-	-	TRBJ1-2	CAWATGANNYGYTF	TGTGCCTGGGCTACAGGAGCTAATAACTATGGCTACACCTTC
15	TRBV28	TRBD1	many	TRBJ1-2	CASSRTGGANYGYTF	TGTGCCAGCAGTCGGACAGGGGGAGCTAACTATGGCTACACCTTC
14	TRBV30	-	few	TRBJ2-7	CAWSVHGGAYEQYF	TGTGCCTGGAGTGTACATGGGGGTGCCTACGAGCAGTACTTC
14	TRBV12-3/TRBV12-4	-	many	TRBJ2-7	CASSQRQGNYEQYF	TGTGCCAGCAGTCAGCGACAAGGCAACTACGAGCAGTACTTC
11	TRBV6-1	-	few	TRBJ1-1	CASIDNPGAFF	TGTGCCAGCATCGACAATCCTGGAGCTTTCTTT
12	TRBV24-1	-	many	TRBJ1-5	CAIRMGSQPQHF	TGTGCCATCAGAATGGGGAGTCAGCCCCAGCATTTT
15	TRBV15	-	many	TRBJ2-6	CATSPDSKGANVLTF	TGTGCCACCTCGCCCGATTCGAAAGGGGCCAACGTCCTGACTTTC
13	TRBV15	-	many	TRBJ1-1	CATSSLGDTEAFF	TGTGCCACCAGCAGTTTGGGGGACACTGAAGCTTTCTTT
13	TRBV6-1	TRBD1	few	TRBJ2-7	CASTRTGNYEQYF	TGTGCCAGCACGAGGACAGGGAACTACGAGCAGTACTTC
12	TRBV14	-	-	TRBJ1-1	CASSLIPDNVFF	TGTGCCAGCAGTCTTATACCGGATAACGTTTTCTTT
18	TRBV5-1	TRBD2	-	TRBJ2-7	CASSLGTSGGGFSYEQYF	TGCGCCAGCAGCTTGGGGACTAGCGGGGGAGGTTTCTCCTACGAGCAGTACTTC
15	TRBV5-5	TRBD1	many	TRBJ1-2	CASSPGDRDGYGYTF	TGTGCCAGCAGCCCTGGGGACAGGGATGGCTATGGCTACACCTTC
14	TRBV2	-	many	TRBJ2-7	CASTPQGGGGQQYF	TGTGCCAGCACCCCACAGGGAGGGGGAGGCCAGCAGTACTTC
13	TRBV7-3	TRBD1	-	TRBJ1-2	CASSFGDRGGYTF	TGTGCCAGCAGCTTCGGGGACAGGGGTGGCTACACCTTC
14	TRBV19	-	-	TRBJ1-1	CASRAGGEDTEAFF	TGTGCCAGTAGGGCCGGGGGCGAAGACACTGAAGCTTTCTTT
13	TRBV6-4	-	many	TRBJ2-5	CASSDDVRGTQYF	TGTGCCAGCAGTGACGACGTCCGCGGGACCCAGTACTTC
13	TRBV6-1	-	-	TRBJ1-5	CASSEATDQPQHF	TGTGCCAGCAGTGAAGCTACGGATCAGCCCCAGCATTTT
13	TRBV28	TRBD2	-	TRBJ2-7	CASSQREGNEQYF	TGTGCCAGCAGTCAGCGGGAGGGTAACGAGCAGTACTTC
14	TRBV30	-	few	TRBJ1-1	CAWSVLTGNTEAFF	TGTGCCTGGAGTGTACTCACAGGGAACACTGAAGCTTTCTTT
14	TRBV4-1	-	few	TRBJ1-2	CASSQISGDPGYTF	TGCGCCAGCAGCCAAATATCAGGGGACCCTGGCTACACCTTC
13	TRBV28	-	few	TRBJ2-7	CASSPRPSNEQYF	TGTGCCAGCAGCCCGCGGCCTAGTAACGAGCAGTACTTC
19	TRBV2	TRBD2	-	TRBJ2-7	CASRDPTSGRPLGSYEQYF	TGTGCCAGCAGGGATCCGACTAGCGGGAGGCCCCTGGGCTCCTACGAGCAGTACTTC
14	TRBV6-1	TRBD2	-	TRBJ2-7	CASTGLAGGYEQYF	TGTGCCAGCACGGGACTAGCGGGGGGTTACGAGCAGTACTTC
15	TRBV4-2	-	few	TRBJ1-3	CASSPLAGDGNTIYF	TGTGCCAGCAGCCCCCTCGCAGGGGACGGAAACACCATATATTTT
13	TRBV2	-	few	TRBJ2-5	CASSVKHSETQYF	TGTGCCAGCAGTGTGAAACATTCTGAGACCCAGTACTTC